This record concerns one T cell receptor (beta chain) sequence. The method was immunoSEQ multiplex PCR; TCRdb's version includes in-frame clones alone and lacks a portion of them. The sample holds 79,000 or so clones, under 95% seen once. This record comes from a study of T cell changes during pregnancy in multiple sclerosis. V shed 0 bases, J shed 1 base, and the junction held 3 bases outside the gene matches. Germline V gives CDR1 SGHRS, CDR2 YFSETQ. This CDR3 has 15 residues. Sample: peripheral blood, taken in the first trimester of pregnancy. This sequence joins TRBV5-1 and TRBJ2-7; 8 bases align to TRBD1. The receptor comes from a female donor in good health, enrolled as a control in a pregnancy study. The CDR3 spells CASSLGDRTSYEQYF. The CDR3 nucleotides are TGCGCCAGCAGCTTGGGGGACAGGACGTCCTACGAGCAGTACTTC.